The T cell receptor beta chain described here comes from a study of CD8+CD57+ T cells in acquired aplastic anemia. Study at large: The mean DNA yield obtained from sorted CD4+ and CD8+ cells came to approximately 3.2 ug.

Study conclusions and caveats: Researchers report that 25 to 35 CD8+ CDR3 sequences appeared in both patients and controls. Controls and patients did not differ significantly in CD8+ Simpson's diversity.

From germline, CDR1 is SGHTA and CDR2 FQGTGA. V shed 0 bases and J 5 bases; nucleotides not matched to a gene: 5. The CDR3 is 16 residues long. In regard to this clonotype: Its antigen remains unknown.

Both TCR beta VDJ combination and CDR3 sequence profiling were carried out. Genomic DNA was the template for this profiling. In TCRdb, the reads were re-called with MiXCR into one record per CDR3 protein. The sample shows about 270,000 distinct CDR3 sequences, about 56% of them seen only once. The TCR sequence derives from a human donor with severe aplastic anemia or a healthy control (not recorded which). Sequencing used sorted CD4+, CD8+, or CD8+CD57+ T cells (not recorded which) from PBMCs. The chain couples TRBV7-3 to TRBJ2-2, with TRBD2 identical over 8 bases. The CDR3 DNA sequence: TGTGCCAGCAGCTTAACGGGCGGGGGGCCGACCGGGGAGCTGTTTTTT. Translation: CASSLTGGGPTGELFF.